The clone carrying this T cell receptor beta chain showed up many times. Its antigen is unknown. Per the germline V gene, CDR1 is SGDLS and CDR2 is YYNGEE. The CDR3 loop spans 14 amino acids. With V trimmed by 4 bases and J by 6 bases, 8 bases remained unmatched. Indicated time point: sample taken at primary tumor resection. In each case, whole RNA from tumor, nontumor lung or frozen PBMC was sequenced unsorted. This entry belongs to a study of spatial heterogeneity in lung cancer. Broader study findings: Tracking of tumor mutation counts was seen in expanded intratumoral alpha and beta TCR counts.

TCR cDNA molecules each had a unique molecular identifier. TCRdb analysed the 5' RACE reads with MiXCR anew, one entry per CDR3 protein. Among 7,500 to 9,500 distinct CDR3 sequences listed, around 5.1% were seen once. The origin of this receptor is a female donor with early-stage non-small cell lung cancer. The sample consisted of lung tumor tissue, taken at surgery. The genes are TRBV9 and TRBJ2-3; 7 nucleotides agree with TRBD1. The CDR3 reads CASSLQTGMDTQYF. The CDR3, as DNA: TGTGCCAGCAGCCTTCAGACAGGGATGGATACGCAGTATTTT. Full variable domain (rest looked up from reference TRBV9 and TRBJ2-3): DSGVTQTPKHLITATGQRVTLRCSPRSGDLSVYWYQQSLDQGLQFLIQYYNGEERAKGNILERFSAQQFPDLHSELNLSSLELGDSALYFCASSLQTGMDTQYFGPGTRLTVL.